This T cell receptor (beta chain) was captured by sequencing in a study of blood T cell repertoires in COVID-19. As for the study in general: Donors in the United States, Italy and Spain gave samples during acute or convalescent COVID-19. The cDNA or gDNA used as material had been derived from T cells, B-cell-depleted T cells, or PBMCs.

Germline V gene lookup returns CDR1 MGHRA and CDR2 YSYEKL. V was cut by 0 bases and J by 0 bases, with 10 bases left in between. The CDR3 is 16 residues long. How the authors handled the data: Reference gene primers were amplified, and this amplification served to estimate nucleated cell counts. The protocol was immunoSEQ multiplex PCR, while the TCRdb copy is restricted to in-frame clones and leaves out a portion. V and J calls and clone size follow that table, whereas D and trimming were derived from the DNA. The sample comprises hundreds of thousands of clones, less than 85% of which are singletons, and about 3.6% rests with the top ten.

Sample: peripheral blood. The source of this sequence is a woman under 30 with acute or convalescent COVID-19. The chain joins TRBV4-1 to TRBJ2-3, with D unclear. Here the CDR3 DNA reads TGCGCCAGCAGCCAAGAACAGTTCCCTAGCACAGATACGCAGTATTTT. Residues: CASSQEQFPSTDTQYF.